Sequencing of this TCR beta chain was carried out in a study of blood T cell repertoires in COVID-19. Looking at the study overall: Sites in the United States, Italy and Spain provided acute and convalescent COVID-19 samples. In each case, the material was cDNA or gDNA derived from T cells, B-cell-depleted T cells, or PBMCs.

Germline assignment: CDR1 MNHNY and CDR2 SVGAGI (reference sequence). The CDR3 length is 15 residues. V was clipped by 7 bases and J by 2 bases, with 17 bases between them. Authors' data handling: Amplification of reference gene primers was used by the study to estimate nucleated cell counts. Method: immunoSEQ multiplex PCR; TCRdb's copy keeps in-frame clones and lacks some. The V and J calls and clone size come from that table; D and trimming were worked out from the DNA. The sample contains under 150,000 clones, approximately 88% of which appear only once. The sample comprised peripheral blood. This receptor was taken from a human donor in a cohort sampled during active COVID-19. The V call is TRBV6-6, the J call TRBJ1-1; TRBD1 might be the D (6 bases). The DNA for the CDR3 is TGTGCCAGCACCGTTAACAGGGTTGGAAACACTGAAGCTTTCTTT. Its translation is CASTVNRVGNTEAFF.